A selection of T cell receptor beta chains follows, all from one sample in a study of cytomegalovirus exposure and HLA in healthy donors. The table came from immunoSEQ multiplex PCR; TCRdb's copy has only in-frame clones and leaves some out. The sample records roughly 100,000 clones, roughly 82% being singletons. The sequencing sample was made of PBMCs. The receptors here all came from a woman aged 45-60 years in good health and CMV-seropositive. Both conserved end residues are part of each CDR3. D genes are given only for firm matches. Clone size, where shown, is once, few, many, or a class for clones that have expanded.

D gene,clone size,V gene,J gene,CDR3 DNA,CDR3 protein
TRBD1,.,TRBV9,TRBJ1-1,TGTGCCAGCAGCCCTCAGGACAGGGGGGTTACTGAAGCTTTCTTT,CASSPQDRGVTEAFF
TRBD2,.,TRBV2,TRBJ2-1,TGTGCCAGCCCCCCGGGGGGAGAGAAGGCCTACAATGAGCAGTTCTTC,CASPPGGEKAYNEQFF
.,.,TRBV29-1,TRBJ1-3,TGCAGCGTTGAAGATCCGACCCCCCGCCGGGACATTGGAAACACCATATATTTT,CSVEDPTPRRDIGNTIYF
.,.,TRBV27,TRBJ1-5,TGTGCCAGCAGTTTCCGGGAGGGCGATCAGCCCCAGCATTTT,CASSFREGDQPQHF
.,.,TRBV6-1,TRBJ1-5,TGTGCCAGCAGTAAGACGCAGGGGAGCAATCAGCCCCAGCATTTT,CASSKTQGSNQPQHF
TRBD1,.,TRBV7-9,TRBJ1-6,TGTGCCAGCATCCAGGACAGGGATAATTCACCCCTCCACTTT,CASIQDRDNSPLHF
.,.,TRBV7-2,TRBJ1-1,TGTGCCAGCAGCCACGCGGACAGAGGCGCTGAAGCTTTCTTT,CASSHADRGAEAFF
TRBD1,.,TRBV7-2,TRBJ2-5,TGTGCCAGCAGCCAGACAGGGTGGGAAGAGACCCAGTACTTC,CASSQTGWEETQYF
.,.,TRBV6-5,TRBJ1-5,TGTGCCAGCAGTTACGGCGGAGGCAATCAGCCCCAGCATTTT,CASSYGGGNQPQHF
TRBD1,.,TRBV29-1,TRBJ1-2,TGCAGCGTTGGGGGGGACAGCCTCTATGGTGGCTACACCTTC,CSVGGDSLYGGYTF
TRBD1,.,TRBV7-2,TRBJ1-6,TGTGCCAGCAGCTCCCAGGGGGCGGGGTCACCCCTCCACTTT,CASSSQGAGSPLHF
.,.,TRBV7-2,TRBJ2-1,TGTGCCAGCAGCTTATTACGGAATGAGCAGTTCTTC,CASSLLRNEQFF
.,.,TRBV7-2,TRBJ2-7,TGTGCCAGCAGCTTGGGAGCAACCGGATCCTACGAGCAGTACTTC,CASSLGATGSYEQYF
.,many,TRBV5-1,TRBJ1-1,TGCGCCAGCAGCCCCGACCGGACAGAAGCTTTCTTT,CASSPDRTEAFF
.,.,TRBV28,TRBJ1-5,TGTGCCAGCAGTTTTGGCGGAGAAGCGAGGCCCCAGCATTTT,CASSFGGEARPQHF
TRBD1,.,TRBV29-1,TRBJ2-5,TGCAGCGTTGATGGGACAGGGGGCTCAGAGACCCAGTACTTC,CSVDGTGGSETQYF
.,.,TRBV7-8,TRBJ1-4,TGTGCCAGCAGCTCTAGGTGGACAGCAACACGAGAAACTAATGAAAAACTGTTTTTT,CASSSRWTATRETNEKLFF
TRBD2,.,TRBV5-1,TRBJ2-3,TGCGCCAGCAGCACGGGAGCGGGAAGCGGCACAGATACGCAGTATTTT,CASSTGAGSGTDTQYF
TRBD1,.,TRBV18,TRBJ1-5,TGTGCCAGCTCACCAAGCGGCGGACAGGGAATGGGCAATCAGCCCCAGCATTTT,CASSPSGGQGMGNQPQHF
TRBD2,.,TRBV29-1,TRBJ2-1,TGCAGCCTTAAGCGGGGGTCATACAATGAGCAGTTCTTC,CSLKRGSYNEQFF
.,.,TRBV7-2,TRBJ2-6,TGTGCCAGCAGCCCCGATATAGCTGGGGCCAACGTCCTGACTTTC,CASSPDIAGANVLTF
TRBD2,.,TRBV7-8,TRBJ2-5,TGTGCCAGCAGCTTAAGGCTGCTAGCGGCACAAGAGACCCAGTACTTC,CASSLRLLAAQETQYF
.,.,TRBV6-6,TRBJ2-7,TGTGCCAGCAGTTACGAGGTGCACCCATCCTACGAGCAGTACTTC,CASSYEVHPSYEQYF
TRBD2,.,TRBV5-1,TRBJ2-3,TGCGCCAGCAGCTTGGCAAGGGCGGGGGGACTCACAGATACGCAGTATTTT,CASSLARAGGLTDTQYF
.,.,TRBV10-3,TRBJ1-1,TGTGCCATCAGTGAGTCGAATGCGGGGGGGACGGCCCAGAACACTGAAGCTTTCTTT,CAISESNAGGTAQNTEAFF
TRBD2,.,TRBV5-1,TRBJ2-5,TGCGCCAGCAGCTTGGCCCCAGCGGGGGGTGGAGAGACCCAGTACTTC,CASSLAPAGGGETQYF
.,.,TRBV10-3,TRBJ1-1,TGTGCCACCCGTCTCGGGAACACTGAAGCTTTCTTT,CATRLGNTEAFF
.,once,TRBV18,TRBJ1-4,TGTGCCAGCTCACCGGTTGACAGTCTAAAACTGTTTTTT,CASSPVDSLKLFF
.,.,TRBV7-2,TRBJ2-5,TGTGCCAGCAGCGAAACTGGCAGACGAGGGGAGACCCAGTACTTC,CASSETGRRGETQYF
.,.,TRBV19,TRBJ1-2,TGTGCCAGTAGTATGTGGCAAGGAGTTGGCTACACCTTC,CASSMWQGVGYTF
TRBD1,.,TRBV4-1,TRBJ1-1,TGCGCCAGCAGCCACCTTGACAGGGATGAAGCTTTCTTT,CASSHLDRDEAFF
.,few,TRBV7-8,TRBJ1-2,TGTGCCAGCAGCTCTAACTCAGGGGATGGCTACACCTTC,CASSSNSGDGYTF
.,.,TRBV7-9,TRBJ2-3,TGTGCCAGCAGCCCCCGGGGGACCCACACAGATACGCAGTATTTT,CASSPRGTHTDTQYF
TRBD1,.,TRBV15,TRBJ1-1,TGTGCCACCAGCAGACAGGGGGCGGACACTGAAGCTTTCTTT,CATSRQGADTEAFF
.,.,TRBV10-3,TRBJ1-2,TGTGCCATCAGTGGAGACTATGGCTACACCTTC,CAISGDYGYTF
.,.,TRBV10-1,TRBJ1-1,TGCGCCAGCAGTGAATCCGGTGCGAACACTGAAGCTTTCTTT,CASSESGANTEAFF
.,once,TRBV7-2,TRBJ2-7,TGTGCCAGCAGCTCCGGGACTTCGAATTACGAGCAGTACTTC,CASSSGTSNYEQYF
TRBD2,.,TRBV6-5,TRBJ2-1,TGTGCCAGCAGTTCGCTAGCGGGGGGGAATTACAATGAGCAGTTCTTC,CASSSLAGGNYNEQFF
TRBD1,once,TRBV28,TRBJ1-6,TGTGCCAGCAGTTTAACAGGGGCTATGAATTCACCCCTCCACTTT,CASSLTGAMNSPLHF
.,.,TRBV5-1,TRBJ1-1,TGCGCCAGCAGCAGGCAACACGGAGTGAACACTGAAGCTTTCTTT,CASSRQHGVNTEAFF
.,once,TRBV19,TRBJ2-7,TGTGCCAGTAGTATGCAGCAGGGGTTATACGAGCAGTACTTC,CASSMQQGLYEQYF
.,.,TRBV7-6,TRBJ1-4,TGTGCCAGCAGCCAAAACGTCCCAGCGACTAATGAAAAACTGTTTTTT,CASSQNVPATNEKLFF
TRBD1,few,TRBV7-4,TRBJ1-4,TGTGCCAGCAGCTTAAACGACAGGGCGGTCGGTAATGAAAAACTGTTTTTT,CASSLNDRAVGNEKLFF
.,.,TRBV27,TRBJ1-6,TGTGCCAGCAGTTTATCGGCGGGCGTGGGCGGCCTCCACTTT,CASSLSAGVGGLHF
.,.,TRBV7-2,TRBJ1-2,TGTGCCAGCAGCCACCTAAACTATGGCTACACCTTC,CASSHLNYGYTF
.,.,TRBV4-1,TRBJ2-3,TGCGCCAGCAGCCAATTAAACAGGGCCCCAGATACGCAGTATTTT,CASSQLNRAPDTQYF
TRBD1,.,TRBV9,TRBJ1-1,TGTGCCAGCAGCGTAGGACAGGGAGGCACTGAAGCTTTCTTT,CASSVGQGGTEAFF
TRBD2,once,TRBV10-3,TRBJ2-1,TGTGCCATCAGTGGATCCCAATCCCTCGCGCGGGGGGAACTATACAATGAGCAGTTCTTC,CAISGSQSLARGELYNEQFF
TRBD2,.,TRBV5-1,TRBJ2-2,TGCGCCAGCAGCTTGGTGTTAGCGGGGGGGCCGAACGGGGAGCTGTTTTTT,CASSLVLAGGPNGELFF
TRBD2,.,TRBV7-9,TRBJ2-1,TGTGCCAGCAGCTTAGTTAGAGAAGCGGGGGCCACTCACAATGAGCAGTTCTTC,CASSLVREAGATHNEQFF
.,.,TRBV6-5,TRBJ1-5,TGTGCCAGCAGTTACTGGGCAGCCGGTAGCAATCAGCCCCAGCATTTT,CASSYWAAGSNQPQHF
.,.,TRBV2,TRBJ1-1,TGTGCCAGCAGTGAAGCGGTTTTGGGGGCGGAGAACACTGAAGCTTTCTTT,CASSEAVLGAENTEAFF